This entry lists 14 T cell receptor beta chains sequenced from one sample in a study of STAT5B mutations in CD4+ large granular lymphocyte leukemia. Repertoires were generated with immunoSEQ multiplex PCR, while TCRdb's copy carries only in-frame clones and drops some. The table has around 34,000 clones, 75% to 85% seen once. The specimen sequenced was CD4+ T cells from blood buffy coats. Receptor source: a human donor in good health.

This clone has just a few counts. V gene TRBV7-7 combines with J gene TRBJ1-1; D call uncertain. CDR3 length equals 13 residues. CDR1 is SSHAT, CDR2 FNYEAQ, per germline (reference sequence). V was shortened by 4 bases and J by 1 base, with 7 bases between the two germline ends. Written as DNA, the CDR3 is TGTGCCAGCAGCTCCGGTACGAACACTGAAGCTTTCTTT. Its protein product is CASSSGTNTEAFF.

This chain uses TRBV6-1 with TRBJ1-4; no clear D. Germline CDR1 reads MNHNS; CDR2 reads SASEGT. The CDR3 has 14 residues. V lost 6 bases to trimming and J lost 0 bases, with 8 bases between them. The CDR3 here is CASRTEATNEKLFF. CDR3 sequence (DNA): TGTGCCAGCAGGACGGAGGCAACTAATGAAAAACTGTTTTTT.

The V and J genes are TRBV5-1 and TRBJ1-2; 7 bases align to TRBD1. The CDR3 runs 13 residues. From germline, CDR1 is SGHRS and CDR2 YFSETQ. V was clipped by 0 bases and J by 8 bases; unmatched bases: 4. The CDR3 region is CASSLETGKGYTF. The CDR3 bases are TGCGCCAGCAGCTTGGAGACAGGGAAAGGCTACACCTTC.

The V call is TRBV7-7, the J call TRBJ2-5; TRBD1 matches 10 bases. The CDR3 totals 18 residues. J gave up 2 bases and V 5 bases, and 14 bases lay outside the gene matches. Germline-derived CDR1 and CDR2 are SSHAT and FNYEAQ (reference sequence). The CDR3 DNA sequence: TGTGCCAGCAGCCCATCCGGGACAGGGGTCGCGGCGCAAGAGACCCAGTACTTC. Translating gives CASSPSGTGVAAQETQYF.

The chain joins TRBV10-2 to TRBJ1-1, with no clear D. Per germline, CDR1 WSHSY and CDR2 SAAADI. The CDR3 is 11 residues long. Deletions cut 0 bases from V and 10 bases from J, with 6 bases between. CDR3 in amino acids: CASSESSVAFF. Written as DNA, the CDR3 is TGCGCCAGCAGTGAGTCGTCGGTAGCTTTCTTT.

Here the CDR3 DNA reads TGTGCCAGCCGCCATACTGAAGCTTTCTTT. Its translation is CASRHTEAFF. The chain links TRBV5-8 to TRBJ1-1; unclear D gene. This CDR3 contains 10 residues. Germline lookup yields CDR1 SGHTS and CDR2 YDEGEE. Trimming pared 7 bases from V and 5 bases from J, leaving 6 bases between.

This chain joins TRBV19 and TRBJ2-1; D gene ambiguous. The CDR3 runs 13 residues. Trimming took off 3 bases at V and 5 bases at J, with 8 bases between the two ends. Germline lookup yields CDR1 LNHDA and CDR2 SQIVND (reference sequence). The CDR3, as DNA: TGTGCCAGTAGTATCGGGCAGAACAATGAGCAGTTCTTC. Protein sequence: CASSIGQNNEQFF. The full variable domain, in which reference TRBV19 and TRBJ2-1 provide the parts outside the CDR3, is DGGITQSPKYLFRKEGQNVTLSCEQNLNHDAMYWYRQDPGQGLRLIYYSQIVNDFQKGDIAEGYSVSREKKESFPLTVTSAQKNPTAFYLCASSIGQNNEQFFGPGTRLTVL.

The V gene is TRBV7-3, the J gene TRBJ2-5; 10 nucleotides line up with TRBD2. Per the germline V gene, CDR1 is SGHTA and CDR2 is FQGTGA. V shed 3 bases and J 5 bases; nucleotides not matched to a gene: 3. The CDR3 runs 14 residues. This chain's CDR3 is CASSFSGREETQYF. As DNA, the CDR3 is TGTGCCAGCAGCTTCAGCGGGAGGGAGGAGACCCAGTACTTC.

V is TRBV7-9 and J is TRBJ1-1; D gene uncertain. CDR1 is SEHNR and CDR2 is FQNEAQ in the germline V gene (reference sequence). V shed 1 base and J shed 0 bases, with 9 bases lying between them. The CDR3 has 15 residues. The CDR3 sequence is CASSLGEPMNTEAFF. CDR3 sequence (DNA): TGTGCCAGCAGCTTAGGAGAGCCGATGAACACTGAAGCTTTCTTT.

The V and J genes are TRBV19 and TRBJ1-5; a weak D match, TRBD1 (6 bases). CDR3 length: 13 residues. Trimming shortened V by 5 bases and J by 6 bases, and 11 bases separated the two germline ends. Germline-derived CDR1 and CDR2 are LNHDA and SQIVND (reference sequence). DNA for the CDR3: TGTGCCAGTAGTCGACAGGAGGGTCAGCCCCAGCATTTT. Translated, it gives CASSRQEGQPQHF.

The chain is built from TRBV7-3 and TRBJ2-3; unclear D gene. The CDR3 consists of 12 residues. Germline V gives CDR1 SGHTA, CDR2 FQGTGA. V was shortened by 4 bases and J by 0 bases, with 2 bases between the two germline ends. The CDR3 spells CASSSSTDTQYF. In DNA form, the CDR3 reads TGTGCCAGCAGCTCAAGCACAGATACGCAGTATTTT.

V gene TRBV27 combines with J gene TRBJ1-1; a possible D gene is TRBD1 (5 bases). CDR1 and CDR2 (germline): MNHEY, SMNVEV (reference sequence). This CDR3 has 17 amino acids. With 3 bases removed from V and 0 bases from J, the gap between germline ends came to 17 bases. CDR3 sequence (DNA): TGTGCCAGCAGTTTGAGTTTCAGGGTGGGTATGAACACTGAAGCTTTCTTT. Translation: CASSLSFRVGMNTEAFF.

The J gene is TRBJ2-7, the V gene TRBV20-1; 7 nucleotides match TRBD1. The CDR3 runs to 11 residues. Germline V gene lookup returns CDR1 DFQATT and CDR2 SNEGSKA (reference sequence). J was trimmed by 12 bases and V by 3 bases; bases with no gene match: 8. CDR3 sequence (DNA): TGCAGTGCTAGGGGGACAGACGTTTGGTACTTC. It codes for CSARGTDVWYF.

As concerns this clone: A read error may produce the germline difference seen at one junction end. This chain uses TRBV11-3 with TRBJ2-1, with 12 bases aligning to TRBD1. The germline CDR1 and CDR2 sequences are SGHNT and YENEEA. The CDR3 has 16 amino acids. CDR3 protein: CASSLGGQGASNEQFF. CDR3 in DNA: TGTGCCAGCAGTTTAGGGGGACAGGGGGCTAGTAATGAGCAGTTCTTC.